The clone carrying this T cell receptor beta chain was picked up a small number of times. This sample was taken from a study of patients and donors after allogeneic stem cell transplantation. Each CDR3 protein gets one entry after TCRdb re-called the RT-PCR reads with MiXCR. This repertoire shows about 960,000 distinct CDR3 sequences, roughly 17% found once; its top ten account for about 6%. The ends were cut back, 3 bases at V and 4 bases at J, with 15 bases in the middle. The V gene's germline CDR1 is MNHEY and CDR2 SVGEGT. The CDR3 has 15 amino acids. The gene calls are TRBV6-2 or TRBV6-3 and TRBJ2-5; D ambiguous. The specimen was blood, either unsorted or a sorted T cell fraction (not recorded which). The receptor was derived from a human donor who was either an allogeneic HSCT recipient or a stem cell or donor lymphocyte infusion donor (not recorded which). It is not recorded whose cells these are; they may come from a transplant donor. In DNA form, the CDR3 reads TGTGCCAGCAGTTATGAGGACGCCCTTGGAGAGACCCAGTACTTC. Translated: CASSYEDALGETQYF.